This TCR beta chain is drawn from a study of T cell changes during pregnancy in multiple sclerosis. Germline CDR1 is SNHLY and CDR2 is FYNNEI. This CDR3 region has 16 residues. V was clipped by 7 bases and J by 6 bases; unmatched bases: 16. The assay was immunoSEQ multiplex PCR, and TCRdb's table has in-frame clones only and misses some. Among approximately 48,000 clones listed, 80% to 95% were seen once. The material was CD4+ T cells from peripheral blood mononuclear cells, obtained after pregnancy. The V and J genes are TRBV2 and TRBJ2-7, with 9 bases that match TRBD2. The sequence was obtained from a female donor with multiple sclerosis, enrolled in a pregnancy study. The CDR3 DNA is TGTGCCAGCAACCCGCAGGGAGCGGGAGGTGGCTCCGAGCAGTACTTC. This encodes CASNPQGAGGGSEQYF.